Presented here are 13 T cell receptor beta chains from one specimen sequenced in a study of long-term antiretroviral therapy in people with HIV. Survey-level resolution applied to immunoSEQ assay v3.0. The data were produced by immunoSEQ multiplex PCR, yet TCRdb's version contains in-frame clones alone and is incomplete. Of tens of thousands of clones in the sample, 84% were seen once. The sample in question was unsorted PBMCs, obtained 0.1 years before starting antiretroviral therapy. These receptors were obtained from a young man with HIV.

The chain links TRBV18 to TRBJ1-1; tentatively, D is TRBD1 (5 bases). The CDR3 contains 13 residues. The V end was cut by 8 bases, the J end by 6 bases, with 16 bases between. The germline V gene encodes CDR1 KGHSH and CDR2 LQKENI. The CDR3 sequence: CASTTGRRAEAFF. In DNA, the CDR3 is TGTGCCAGCACAACAGGTAGACGGGCTGAAGCTTTCTTT.

This clone has just one count. The J gene is TRBJ2-1, the V gene TRBV28; 8 bases agree with TRBD2. The germline gives CDR1 MDHEN, CDR2 SYDVKM. The trim removed 5 bases at V and 5 bases at J, leaving 5 bases unmatched. This CDR3 has 14 residues. This CDR3 is CASSGAGADNEQFF. The CDR3, as DNA: TGTGCCAGCAGTGGAGCGGGAGCTGACAATGAGCAGTTCTTC.

CDR3 protein: CASSSGTSRYEQYF. CDR3 bases: TGTGCCAGCAGCTCGGGGACTAGCAGGTACGAGCAGTACTTC. The chain recombines TRBV5-4 with TRBJ2-7; 9 bases match TRBD2. The germline gives CDR1 SGHNT, CDR2 YYREEE (reference sequence). Unmatched junction bases numbered 5, after V lost 3 bases and J lost 4 bases. The CDR3 covers 14 residues.

This chain links TRBV9 with TRBJ1-2; 7 bases map to TRBD1. The ends lost 4 bases at V and 1 base at J; junction bases unmatched: 4. The CDR3 totals 14 residues. The germline V gene encodes CDR1 SGDLS and CDR2 YYNGEE. Here the CDR3 DNA reads TGTGCCAGCAGCCTCACAGGGGTTAACTATGGCTACACCTTC. Encoded protein: CASSLTGVNYGYTF.

V and J are TRBV11-2 and TRBJ2-2; the D gene could be TRBD1 or TRBD2 (5 bases each). Trimming removed 8 bases from V and 14 bases from J, with 21 bases in between. CDR1 is SGHAT and CDR2 is FQNNGV in the germline V gene. CDR3 length: 13 residues. For the CDR3, the DNA is TGTGCCAGCTCCCCCGGGGCTCTCATGGGTCTGTTTTTT. Protein: CASSPGALMGLFF.

The chain employs TRBV19 and TRBJ2-1; TRBD2 aligns across 9 bases. V lost 0 bases and J lost 10; bases outside the gene matches: 13. Per germline, CDR1 LNHDA and CDR2 SQIVND (reference sequence). The CDR3 contains 17 residues. This chain's CDR3 is CASSIDPLQREVREQFF. In DNA, the CDR3 is TGTGCCAGTAGTATAGACCCACTTCAGCGGGAGGTACGGGAGCAGTTCTTC.

This chain joins TRBV25-1 and TRBJ2-1, with D perhaps TRBD1 (6 bases). Germline V CDR1 and CDR2: MGHDK, SYGVNS. The CDR3 is made up of 13 amino acids. CDR3 nucleotide sequence: TGTGCATCGGCATTGGGGGCAAACAATGAGCAGTTCTTC. It encodes CASALGANNEQFF. The variable domain in full, with the rest retrieved from reference TRBV25-1 and TRBJ2-1, is EADIYQTPRYLVIGTGKKITLECSQTMGHDKMYWYQQDPGMELHLIHYSYGVNSTEKGDLSSESTVSRIRTEHFPLTLESARPSHTSQYLCASALGANNEQFFGPGTRLTVL.

The V call is TRBV2, the J call TRBJ2-7, with 7 bases identical to TRBD2. Trimming removed 3 bases from V and 3 bases from J; junction bases left unmatched: 8. Germline loops: CDR1 SNHLY, CDR2 FYNNEI. The CDR3 covers 15 residues. CDR3: CASSEDREANYEQYF. The DNA for the CDR3 is TGTGCCAGCAGTGAGGATCGGGAGGCTAACTACGAGCAGTACTTC.

The rearrangement uses TRBV9 and TRBJ1-1; TRBD1 might be the D (5 bases). Germline V gene lookup returns CDR1 SGDLS and CDR2 YYNGEE. The CDR3 sequence is 17 residues long. V lost 4 bases and J lost 0, with 19 bases in between. This CDR3 reads CASSHGRGTRMNTEAFF. CDR3 nucleotides: TGTGCCAGCAGCCACGGACGGGGCACGAGGATGAACACTGAAGCTTTCTTT.

The chain couples TRBV9 to TRBJ2-5; D is unclear. The CDR3 extends over 14 amino acids. Germline loops: CDR1 SGDLS, CDR2 YYNGEE. Between the trimmed V and J ends, which lost 0 bases and 2 bases, there was a span of 8 bases. The CDR3 protein is CASSVGAQQETQYF. The CDR3 region has the DNA TGTGCCAGCAGCGTAGGCGCGCAGCAAGAGACCCAGTACTTC.

The V gene is TRBV19, the J gene TRBJ2-1, with D possibly being TRBD1 (6 bases). The germline V and J ends were trimmed by 4 bases and 7 bases, with 20 bases remaining between them. Germline values: CDR1 LNHDA, CDR2 SQIVND (reference sequence). The CDR3 extends over 16 amino acids. Here the CDR3 DNA reads TGTGCCAGTAGTACCACGGGACACAACTTTCATAATGAGCAGTTCTTC. Translating it yields CASSTTGHNFHNEQFF.

CDR3 coding DNA: TGTGCCAGCAGCCAAGTGGTCCTAGGGCGTTTTCAAAAACTGTTTTTT. It encodes CASSQVVLGRFQKLFF. V is TRBV27 and J is TRBJ1-4; unclear D gene. The CDR3 extends over 16 amino acids. The V end lost 6 bases, the J end lost 9 bases, and 23 bases lay between the germline ends. CDR1 and CDR2 (germline): MNHEY, SMNVEV (reference sequence). The complete variable domain, with remaining parts taken from reference TRBV27 and TRBJ1-4, reads EAQVTQNPRYLITVTGKKLTVTCSQNMNHEYMSWYRQDPGLGLRQIYYSMNVEVTDKGDVPEGYKVSRKEKRNFPLILESPSPNQTSLYFCASSQVVLGRFQKLFFGSGTQLSVL.

The CDR3 is CASSSLPGTGFGDNEQFF. The CDR3 DNA is TGTGCCAGCAGCTCCTTACCGGGGACAGGGTTTGGGGACAATGAGCAGTTCTTC. The genes are TRBV7-9 and TRBJ2-1; 9 nucleotides match TRBD1. CDR1 is SEHNR and CDR2 is FQNEAQ in the germline V gene (reference sequence). With V trimmed by 4 bases and J by 5 bases, 15 bases remained unmatched. CDR3 length: 18 residues.